This is a list of T cell receptor beta chains from one sample in a study of shared clonotypes between healthy human individuals. Only in-frame clones appear in the TCRdb table, and some are missing; sequencing was by immunoSEQ multiplex PCR. This sample carries roughly 1,000,000 clones, around three quarters of them seen once, and the ten largest clones take roughly 0.65%. The sequencing input was memory CD4+ T cells from PBMCs. The receptors come from a man younger than 30 in good health. Some clones in this sample may be carry-over from other donors' samples. The CDR3 runs from the conserved cysteine through the conserved F or W. A D gene is named only where the DNA matches it firmly. Size values are once, few and many counts, or a class for expanded clones, and some rows have none.

J gene | V gene | clone size | D gene | CDR3 DNA | CDR3 protein
TRBJ2-4 | TRBV7-2 | many | - | TGTGCCAGCAGCTTAGTTGATGGTCTAGCCAAAAACATTCAGTACTTC | CASSLVDGLAKNIQYF
TRBJ1-1 | TRBV27 | - | - | TGTGCCAGCAGTCCAAGACTCCCTGAAGCTTTCTTT | CASSPRLPEAFF
TRBJ2-7 | TRBV28 | - | - | TGTGCCAGCAGCCAACAGGGTTTTAGGTTCTACGAGCAGTACTTC | CASSQQGFRFYEQYF
TRBJ2-1 | TRBV28 | - | TRBD2 | TGTGCCAGCAGTAGGTGGGGACTAGCGGCTAGCTCCTACAATGAGCAGTTCTTC | CASSRWGLAASSYNEQFF
TRBJ2-1 | TRBV9 | once | TRBD2 | TGTGCCAGCAGCCCGAGGGGGACTAGCGGAGAGCAGTTCTTC | CASSPRGTSGEQFF
TRBJ2-1 | TRBV15 | many | TRBD1 | TGTGCCACCAGCAGAGATTGGGCCCGGAGCGGGACAGGGGACAATGAGCAGTTCTTC | CATSRDWARSGTGDNEQFF
TRBJ2-5 | TRBV27 | - | TRBD1 | TGTGCCAGCAGTTTGAACGACAGGGGGCTGGGGGAGACCCAGTACTTC | CASSLNDRGLGETQYF
TRBJ2-7 | TRBV2 | - | - | TGTGCCAGCAGTGCGGGACTGAACTACGAGCAGTACTTC | CASSAGLNYEQYF
TRBJ2-5 | TRBV11-3 | - | TRBD2 | TGTGCCAGCAGCTCGGGACTAGCGGAAGAGACCCAGTACTTC | CASSSGLAEETQYF
TRBJ2-5 | TRBV13 | - | - | TGTGCCACCCACAGGGAATGGGAAGAGACCCAGTACTTC | CATHREWEETQYF
TRBJ2-7 | TRBV14 | - | TRBD1 | TGTGCCAGCAGCCCTTCAGGGGGCGAGCAGTACTTC | CASSPSGGEQYF
TRBJ1-4 | TRBV28 | - | - | TGTGCCAGCAGGGGCCCTAATCGGGAAAAACTGTTTTTT | CASRGPNREKLFF